This TCR beta chain was recorded in a study of regulatory T cells in long-lasting Graves disease. Points from the study as a whole: Rather than thyroid tissue, only peripheral blood underwent study.

The CDR3 covers 17 residues. Germline-derived CDR1 and CDR2 are SGHTA and FQGNSA. Trimming removed 1 base from V and 5 bases from J; junction bases left unmatched: 7. This clonotype was counted many times. Its antigen remains unknown. Described time point: newly diagnosed GD, antithyroid drugs for less than 3 months. Following extraction of RNA from PBMCs, that RNA was used to make the TCR library. Library construction for TCR beta used iRepertoire HTBI primers and Arm-PCR of CDR3 regions. TCRdb passed the multiplex PCR reads through MiXCR, listing each CDR3 protein once. Among over 350,000 distinct CDR3 sequences listed, about 15% were seen once. The same data also contributed to another study, on T cells in Graves' hyperthyroidism and ophthalmopathy.

The receptor comes from a middle-aged woman with Graves disease. The sequencing used peripheral blood mononuclear cells (PBMCs), collected at new diagnosis, from a patient treated with antithyroid drugs. V gene TRBV7-2 combines with J gene TRBJ2-3; 12 nucleotides align to TRBD2. The CDR3 nucleotides read TGTGCCAGCAGCTTAGTTTCTAGCGGGAGGGCCGGAGATACGCAGTATTTT. This encodes CASSLVSSGRAGDTQYF.